This T cell receptor beta chain originates from a study of cytomegalovirus exposure and HLA in healthy donors. Study information: Caucasian-associated ancestry cluster membership applied to around 76% of around 400 genotyped donors. General study results and limits: When the data were analyzed later, several of the most significant clusters appeared to be linked to common viral pathogens. Most sequenced TCRs were rare (though some public TCRs occurred in many donors). Productive rates of about 87% or about 30% were seen for most TCR beta V segments in an earlier analysis.

Germline CDR1 and CDR2: MDHEN and SYDVKM. This CDR3 has 14 residues. Between the trimmed V and J ends, which lost 3 bases and 3 bases, there was a span of 11 bases. The primer mix had 60 Vbeta and 13 Jbeta primers. Generated by immunoSEQ multiplex PCR, the TCRdb table keeps only in-frame clones and is missing some. The data contain under 200,000 clones, less than 80% of them singletons. Notes on this clone: The antigen is undetermined.

The sequenced material came from PBMCs. The chain recombines TRBV28 with TRBJ1-1; no firm D call. The sequence came from a female donor in good health and CMV-seronegative. CDR3 region: CASSLEAGYTEAFF. CDR3 in DNA: TGTGCCAGCAGTTTGGAGGCGGGATACACTGAAGCTTTCTTT.